A selection of T cell receptor beta chains follows, all from one sample in a study of blood T cell repertoires in COVID-19. Assay used: immunoSEQ multiplex PCR; TCRdb lists only in-frame clones, some missing. This table holds about 320,000 clones, around 90% found once. The specimen was PBMCs or T cells enriched from blood (not recorded which). The receptors were gathered from a man between 60 and 70 years old who had recovered from COVID-19. CDR3s include the opening cysteine and the closing phenylalanine or tryptophan. The D gene is left open where the match is weak. Expanded clones get a size class; other rows say once, few or many, or leave the size out.

D gene	V gene	clone size	J gene	CDR3 DNA	CDR3 protein
-	TRBV5-1	-	TRBJ1-3	TGCGCCAGCAGCTTGGTTACGGGGATCTCTGGAAACACCATATATTTT	CASSLVTGISGNTIYF
TRBD2	TRBV18	-	TRBJ2-7	TGTGCCAGCTCACCAAGTCCTAGCGGGAGGTACGAGCAGTACTTC	CASSPSPSGRYEQYF
-	TRBV2	once	TRBJ2-1	TGTGCCAGCAGTGTCAGTCGGGATGAGCAGTTCTTC	CASSVSRDEQFF
TRBD2	TRBV9	-	TRBJ2-3	TGTGCCAGCAGCGACGGACTAGCGGGATTCACAGATACGCAGTATTTT	CASSDGLAGFTDTQYF
-	TRBV3-1/TRBV3-2	-	TRBJ2-3	TGTGCCAGCAGCCAACCCGACAGAGCAGATACGCAGTATTTT	CASSQPDRADTQYF
TRBD1	TRBV28	-	TRBJ2-3	TGTGCCAGCAGTTTCTCCGGACAGGGTAGCACAGATACGCAGTATTTT	CASSFSGQGSTDTQYF
-	TRBV24-1	few	TRBJ1-5	TGTGCCACCAGTGATAGACAGCTCAATCAGCCCCAGCATTTT	CATSDRQLNQPQHF
-	TRBV28	-	TRBJ2-2	TGTGCCAGCAGTTTATGGCGGCAGGGGTCCTATTACGGGGAGCTGTTTTTT	CASSLWRQGSYYGELFF
-	TRBV5-1	-	TRBJ2-5	TGCGCCAGCAGCTTGGATTCAAGAGTGTCCCAGTACTTC	CASSLDSRVSQYF
TRBD1	TRBV5-6	-	TRBJ2-7	TGTGCCAGCAGCTTCGACAGGGTGGCCTACGAGCAGTACTTC	CASSFDRVAYEQYF
-	TRBV5-1	-	TRBJ2-1	TGCGCCAGCAGCGGGACCGGGAGCTCCTACAATGAGCAGTTCTTC	CASSGTGSSYNEQFF
TRBD1	TRBV7-2	few	TRBJ2-5	TGTGCCAGCACCGAAAGGACAGGGCGCTCAGAGACCCAGTACTTC	CASTERTGRSETQYF
TRBD1	TRBV11-2	-	TRBJ2-7	TGTGCCAGCAGCTACACAGGGGGGATGATGGACGAGCAGTACTTC	CASSYTGGMMDEQYF
-	TRBV28	-	TRBJ2-1	TGTGCCAGCAGTTTATTTGTATCCGGACAATACAATGAGCAGTTCTTC	CASSLFVSGQYNEQFF
TRBD1	TRBV24-1	-	TRBJ1-2	TGTGCCACCAGTGACCGCGACAGGGGCGGATATGGCTACACCTTC	CATSDRDRGGYGYTF